This T cell receptor (beta chain) was captured by sequencing in a study of blood T cell repertoires in COVID-19. The CDR3 has 18 residues. Looked up from germline, CDR1 is SGHVS and CDR2 is FQNEAQ. The V end lost 3 bases, the J end lost 8 bases, and 25 bases lay between the germline ends. In its sample, this clone was seen once. Authors' processing steps: Estimated nucleated cell counts came from reference gene primer amplification. The table came from immunoSEQ multiplex PCR; TCRdb's copy has only in-frame clones and leaves some out. For V, J and clone size, that table is used; D and trimming come from the DNA. The repertoire includes approximately 170,000 clones, around four fifths of them detected once, and about 14% sits in the top ten. The Seattle patients joined while their infection was active and were tracked longitudinally afterward.

The receptor's source is a woman aged 70-85 years with COVID-19, enrolled during active disease. J is TRBJ2-2 and V is TRBV7-8, with no clear D. The sequenced material came from peripheral blood. The CDR3 nucleotides read TGTGCCAGCAGCTTTATGTCCCCTAGGTCCCCGGTGGAGGGGGAGCTGTTTTTT. This sequence encodes CASSFMSPRSPVEGELFF.